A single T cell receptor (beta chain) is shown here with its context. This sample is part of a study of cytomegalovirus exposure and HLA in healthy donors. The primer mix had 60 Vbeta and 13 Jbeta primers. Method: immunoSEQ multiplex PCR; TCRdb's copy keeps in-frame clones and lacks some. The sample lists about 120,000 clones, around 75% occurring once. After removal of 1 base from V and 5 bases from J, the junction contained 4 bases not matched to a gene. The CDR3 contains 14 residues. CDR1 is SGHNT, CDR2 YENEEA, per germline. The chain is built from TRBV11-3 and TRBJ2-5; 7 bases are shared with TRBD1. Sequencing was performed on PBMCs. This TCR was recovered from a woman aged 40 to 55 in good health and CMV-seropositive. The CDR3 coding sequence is TGTGCCAGCAGCTTAGGACAGGGTGAGGAGACCCAGTACTTC. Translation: CASSLGQGEETQYF.